This TCR beta chain comes out of a study of T cells in Graves' hyperthyroidism and ophthalmopathy. The table lists this clonotype with many counts. Researchers took RNA transcripts and amplified the TCR beta CDR3 regions from them. A set of HTBI primers served as the primers for a first-round RT-PCR of the TCR CDR3. TCRdb redid the calling of the multiplex PCR reads with MiXCR, one entry per CDR3 protein. The data show roughly 700,000 distinct CDR3 sequences, with 11% to 15% seen just once and about 10% held by the top ten. This CDR3 is built from 15 residues. CDR1 and CDR2 (germline): DFQATT, SNEGSKA (reference sequence). The trim removed 1 base at V and 1 base at J, leaving 7 bases unmatched.

Sequenced: blood. The sequence was obtained from a woman between 18 and 30 years old with Graves' hyperthyroidism. The J gene is TRBJ2-7, the V gene TRBV20-1; 7 bases are a match to TRBD2. In DNA form, the CDR3 reads TGCAGTGCTAGAGTTCTGCCTAGCGGATCCTACGAGCAGTACTTC. Translating gives CSARVLPSGSYEQYF.